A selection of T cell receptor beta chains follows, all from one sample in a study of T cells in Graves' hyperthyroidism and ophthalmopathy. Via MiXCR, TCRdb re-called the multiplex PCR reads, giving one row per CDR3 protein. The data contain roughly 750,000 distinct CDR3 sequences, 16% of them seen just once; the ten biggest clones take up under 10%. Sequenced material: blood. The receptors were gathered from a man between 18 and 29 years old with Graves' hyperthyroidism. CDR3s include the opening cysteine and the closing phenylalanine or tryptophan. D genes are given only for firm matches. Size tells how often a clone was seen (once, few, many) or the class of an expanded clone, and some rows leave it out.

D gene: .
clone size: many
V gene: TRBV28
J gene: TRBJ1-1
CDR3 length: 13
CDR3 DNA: TGTGCCAGCAGTACCTGGGGGGCAACTGAAGCTTTCTTT
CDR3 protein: CASSTWGATEAFF

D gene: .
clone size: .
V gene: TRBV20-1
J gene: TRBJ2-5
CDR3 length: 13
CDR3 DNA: TGCAGTGCTAGAGACAGGGACCGAGAGACCCAGTACTTC
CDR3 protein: CSARDRDRETQYF

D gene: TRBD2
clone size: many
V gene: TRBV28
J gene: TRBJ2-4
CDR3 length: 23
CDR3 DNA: TGTGCCAGCAGTTTTTCCCCCACCCTCTTGTCTAGCGGGAGGCCAGGGGCCAAAAACATTCAGTACTTC
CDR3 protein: CASSFSPTLLSSGRPGAKNIQYF

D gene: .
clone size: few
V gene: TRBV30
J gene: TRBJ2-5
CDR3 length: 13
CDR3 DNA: TGTGCCTGGAGTTCACACCTACAGGGAGATGGGTACTTC
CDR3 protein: CAWSSHLQGDGYF

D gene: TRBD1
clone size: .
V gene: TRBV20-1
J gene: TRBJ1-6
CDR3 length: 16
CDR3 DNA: TGCAGTGCGCCCCAGGGGACAGGGTATTACAATTCACCCCTCCACTTT
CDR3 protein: CSAPQGTGYYNSPLHF

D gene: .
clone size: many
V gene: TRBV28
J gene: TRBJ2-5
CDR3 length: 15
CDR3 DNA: TGTGCCAGCAGCTCACCCCTCACAGGGATGGTGACCCAGTACTTC
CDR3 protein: CASSSPLTGMVTQYF

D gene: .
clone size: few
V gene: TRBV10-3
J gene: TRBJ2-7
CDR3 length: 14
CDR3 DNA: TGTGCCATCAGGAGAGCTGACAGGACCTACGAGCAGTACTTC
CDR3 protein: CAIRRADRTYEQYF

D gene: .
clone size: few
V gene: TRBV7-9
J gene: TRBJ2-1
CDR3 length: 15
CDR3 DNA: TGTGCCAGCACCCGTGGGGGTAGCTCCTACAATGAGCAGTTCTTC
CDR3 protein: CASTRGGSSYNEQFF

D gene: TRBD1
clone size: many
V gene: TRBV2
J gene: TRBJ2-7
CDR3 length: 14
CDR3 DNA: TGTGCCAGCAGTCGAGGGGGCGTTGGCTACGAGCAGTACTTC
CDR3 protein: CASSRGGVGYEQYF

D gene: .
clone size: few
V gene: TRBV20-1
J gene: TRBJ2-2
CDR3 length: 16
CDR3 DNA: TGCAGTGCTAGAGATCGAGGAGGGATGAGGCAGTCGGAGCTGTTTTTT
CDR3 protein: CSARDRGGMRQSELFF

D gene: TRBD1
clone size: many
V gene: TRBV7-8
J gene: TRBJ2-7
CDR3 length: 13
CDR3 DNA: TGTGCCAGCAGCCCCTCCGGACAGGGGAAGCAGTACTTC
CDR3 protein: CASSPSGQGKQYF

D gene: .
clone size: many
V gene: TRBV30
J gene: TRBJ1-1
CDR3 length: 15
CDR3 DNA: TGTGCCTGGAGTGTAATTCTGGGGCAGAACACTGAAGCTTTCTTT
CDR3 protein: CAWSVILGQNTEAFF

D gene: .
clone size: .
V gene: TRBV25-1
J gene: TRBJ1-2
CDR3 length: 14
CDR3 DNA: TGTGCCAGCAGTGAATCCGGCAGATACTATGGCTACACCTTC
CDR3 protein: CASSESGRYYGYTF

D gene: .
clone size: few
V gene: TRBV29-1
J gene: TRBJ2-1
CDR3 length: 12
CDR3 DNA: TGCAGCGTGGACGTAGGCTACAATGAGCAGTTCTTC
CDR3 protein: CSVDVGYNEQFF

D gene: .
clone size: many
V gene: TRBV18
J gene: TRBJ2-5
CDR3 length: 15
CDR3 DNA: TGTGCCAGCTCAGACACGAGGATGTACCAAGAGACCCAGTACTTC
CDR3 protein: CASSDTRMYQETQYF

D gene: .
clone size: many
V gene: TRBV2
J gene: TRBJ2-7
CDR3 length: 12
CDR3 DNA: TGTGCCAGCAGAGCAGGGGATTACGAGCAGTACTTC
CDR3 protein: CASRAGDYEQYF

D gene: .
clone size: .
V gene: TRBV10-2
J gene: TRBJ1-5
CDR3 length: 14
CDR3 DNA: TGCGCCAGCAGTGTGTGGCCGACCAGTCAGCCCCAGCATTTT
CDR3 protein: CASSVWPTSQPQHF

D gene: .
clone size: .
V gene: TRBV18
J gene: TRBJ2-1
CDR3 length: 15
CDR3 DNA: TGTGCCAGCTCACCAACCGGGTCCCTCGGCGATGAGCAGTTCTTC
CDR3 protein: CASSPTGSLGDEQFF

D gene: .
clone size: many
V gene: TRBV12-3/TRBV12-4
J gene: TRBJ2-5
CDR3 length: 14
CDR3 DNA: TGTGCCAGCAGCACCCCGGGGGACCAAGAGACCCAGTACTTC
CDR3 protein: CASSTPGDQETQYF

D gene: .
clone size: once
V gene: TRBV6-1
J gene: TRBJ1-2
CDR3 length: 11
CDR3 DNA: TGTGCCAGCACGTCGGGTTATGGCTACACCTTC
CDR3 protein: CASTSGYGYTF

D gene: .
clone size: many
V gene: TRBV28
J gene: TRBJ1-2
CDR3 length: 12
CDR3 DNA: TGTGCCGGGAAGGACAGCAACTATGGCTACACCTTC
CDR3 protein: CAGKDSNYGYTF

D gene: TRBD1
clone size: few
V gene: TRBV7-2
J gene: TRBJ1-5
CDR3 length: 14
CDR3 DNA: TGTGCCAGCAGACTACCGGGACAGGGGGGGCCCCAGCATTTT
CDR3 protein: CASRLPGQGGPQHF